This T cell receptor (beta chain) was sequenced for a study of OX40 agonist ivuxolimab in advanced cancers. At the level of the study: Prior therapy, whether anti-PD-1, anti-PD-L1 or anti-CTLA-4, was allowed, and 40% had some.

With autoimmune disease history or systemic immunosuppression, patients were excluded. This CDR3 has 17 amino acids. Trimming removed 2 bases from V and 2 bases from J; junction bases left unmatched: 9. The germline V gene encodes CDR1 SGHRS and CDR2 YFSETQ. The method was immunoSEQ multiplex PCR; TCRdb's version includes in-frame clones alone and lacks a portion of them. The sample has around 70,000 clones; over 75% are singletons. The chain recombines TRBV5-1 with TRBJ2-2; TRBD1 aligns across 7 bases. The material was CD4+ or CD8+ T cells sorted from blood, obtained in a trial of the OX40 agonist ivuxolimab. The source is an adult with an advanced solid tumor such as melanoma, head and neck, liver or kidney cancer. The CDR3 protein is CASSFTLGTVNTGELFF. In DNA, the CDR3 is TGCGCCAGCAGCTTCACTCTCGGGACAGTTAACACCGGGGAGCTGTTTTTT.